This TCR beta chain came from a study of blood T cells in healthy people across ages. Findings and caveats of the study: The long-lived group displayed more naive CD4+ cells, plus higher diversity, than the aged donors did. PBMCs left unsorted prevented a conclusive naive versus antigen-experienced comparison.

About 10 milliliters of peripheral blood were drawn from each donor into EDTA-treated tubes. At least 6.5 million PBMCs were isolated per sample. Primed by a sample-barcoded 5' primer and a J-beta primer mix, a second PCR proceeded for about 7 to 12 cycles. TCRdb reprocessed the 5' RACE reads with MiXCR, giving one entry per CDR3 protein. The repertoire holds 1 million or so distinct CDR3 sequences, 40% to 55% seen once, with approximately 20% in the top ten. Of note for this clonotype: Its specificity is unknown.

The CDR3 covers 16 residues. After removal of 0 bases from V and 0 bases from J, the junction contained 3 bases not matched to a gene. The germline V gene encodes CDR1 SGDLS and CDR2 YYNGEE. This chain joins TRBV9 and TRBJ2-1; 7 bases match TRBD2. The receptor comes from a woman aged 60-70 years in good health. Sequencing was done on a sample of blood. The CDR3 DNA sequence: TGTGCCAGCAGCGTAGATCCGGGAGGCTCCTACAATGAGCAGTTCTTC. It codes for CASSVDPGGSYNEQFF.